These 2 T cell receptor beta chains were sequenced from one sample in a study of T cells after posttransplantation cyclophosphamide. The protocol was immunoSEQ multiplex PCR, while the TCRdb copy is restricted to in-frame clones and leaves out a portion. Among approximately 17,000 clones listed, 75% to 80% were seen once. Busulfan-fludarabine conditioning, marrow transplant, and cyclophosphamide on days +3 and +4 were administered. The sequences come from CD8+ T cells sorted from PBMCs, collected about 1,900 days after a stem cell transplant with posttransplant cyclophosphamide. The source of these receptors is a female patient between 40 and 50 years old who received an allogeneic stem cell transplant from a related donor, was CMV-positive, and had no GVHD. Some T cells may be transferred from the graft donor.

The chain's CDR3 is CASSDPGTVQNEKLFF. CDR3 nucleotides: TGTGCCAGCAGTGACCCCGGGACAGTACAAAATGAAAAACTGTTTTTT. The V call is TRBV28, the J call TRBJ1-4, with 7 bases that match TRBD1. The CDR3 length is 16 residues. The germline V gene has CDR1 MDHEN and CDR2 SYDVKM. J lost 5 bases, V lost 5 bases, and 11 bases had no gene match.

The chain links TRBV21-1 to TRBJ1-3; the listed D gene, TRBD1, was not tested against the DNA. TRBV21-1 has pseudogene status. The CDR3 loop spans 16 amino acids. The CDR3 nucleotides read TGTGCCAGCAGCAAAGCCATGGGACAGCCTGGAAACACCATATATTTT. Translating it yields CASSKAMGQPGNTIYF.